These 10 T cell receptor beta chains were all obtained from the same sample, sequenced in a study of control samples from healthy donors and cancer patients. Profiling relied on immunoSEQ multiplex PCR, and the TCRdb table lists in-frame clones only, not all of them. The sample carries 210,000 or so clones, 91% recorded once. Sequencing was carried out using blood. The receptors stem from a man aged 25 to 40 in good health.

The chain joins TRBV5-1 to TRBJ2-7; 8 bases agree with TRBD2. Germline V gene data show CDR1 as SGHRS and CDR2 as YFSETQ. CDR3 size: 15 residues. J was trimmed by 0 bases and V by 4 bases; bases with no gene match: 6. As DNA, the CDR3 is TGCGCCAGCAGCCCGTTAGCGGGGAGCTCCTACGAGCAGTACTTC. As protein: CASSPLAGSSYEQYF.

J is TRBJ2-7 and V is TRBV4-1, with D unresolved. Germline lookup yields CDR1 MGHRA and CDR2 YSYEKL. Trimming removed 0 bases from V and 5 bases from J, with 5 bases in between. The CDR3 totals 12 residues. The CDR3 region has the DNA TGCGCCAGCAGCCAAGAGGGCCACGAGCAGTACTTC. Protein: CASSQEGHEQYF.

The chain joins TRBV7-7 to TRBJ2-1; 10 bases are shared with TRBD1. The CDR3 is 16 residues long. The trim removed 5 bases at V and 4 bases at J, leaving 8 bases unmatched. Per the germline V gene, CDR1 is SSHAT and CDR2 is FNYEAQ (reference sequence). The CDR3 bases are TGTGCCAGCAGCGATACCGGGACAGGGGTTTACAATGAGCAGTTCTTC. Its translation: CASSDTGTGVYNEQFF.

The chain joins TRBV2 to TRBJ2-3; tentatively, D is TRBD1 or TRBD2 (5 bases each). V gave up 5 bases and J gave up 2 bases, with 14 bases separating them. In germline, CDR1 is SNHLY, CDR2 FYNNEI. CDR3 size: 15 residues. CDR3 DNA: TGTGCCAGCAGTCCGGGACGTAAGCTCACAGATACGCAGTATTTT. It translates to CASSPGRKLTDTQYF.

This clone is a singleton in its sample. The chain joins TRBV7-9 to TRBJ2-2, with 8 positions matching TRBD2. The length of the CDR3 is 15 residues. Germline assignment: CDR1 SEHNR and CDR2 FQNEAQ (reference sequence). After removal of 5 bases from V and 6 bases from J, the junction contained 8 bases not matched to a gene. The CDR3 DNA is TGTGCCAGCAGCCCCGGGGGGGTAGTAGCCGGGGAGCTGTTTTTT. This gives the protein CASSPGGVVAGELFF.

The V call is TRBV4-1, the J call TRBJ1-6; tentatively, D is TRBD1 (6 bases). The CDR3 loop spans 17 amino acids. Germline V gene lookup returns CDR1 MGHRA and CDR2 YSYEKL. V lost 3 bases, J lost 8 bases, and 20 bases lay in between. This CDR3 reads CASSHLTGKSRDSPLHF. The CDR3 DNA follows: TGCGCCAGCAGCCATTTAACAGGGAAGAGTAGGGATTCACCCCTCCACTTT.

V usage is TRBV7-9 and J usage is TRBJ1-4, with TRBD1 identical over 9 bases. The CDR3 contains 18 residues. Germline assignment: CDR1 SEHNR and CDR2 FQNEAQ (reference sequence). Trimming cost V 4 bases and J 5 bases; bases outside gene matches: 14. CDR3 residues: CASSSTRPTGTGNEKLFF. The CDR3 DNA follows: TGTGCCAGCAGCTCTACTAGACCGACCGGGACAGGGAATGAAAAACTGTTTTTT.

The CDR3 DNA follows: TGTGCTAGTGGTCCCGATTCCTACAATGAGCAGTTCTTC. It yields the protein CASGPDSYNEQFF. The chain joins TRBV12-5 to TRBJ2-1; D gene ambiguous. With 5 bases removed from V and 1 base from J, the gap between germline ends came to 6 bases. The CDR3 extends over 13 amino acids. Looked up from germline, CDR1 is LGHNT and CDR2 is FRNRAP. Together with reference TRBV12-5 and TRBJ2-1, the CDR3 gives the full variable domain: DARVTQTPRHKVTEMGQEVTMRCQPILGHNTVFWYRQTMMQGLELLAYFRNRAPLDDSGMPKDRFSAEMPDATLATLKIQPSEPRDSAVYFCASGPDSYNEQFFGPGTRLTVL.

This clone was detected only a few times. The chain employs TRBV5-5 and TRBJ1-5, with a tentative D call TRBD1 (6 bases). With 5 bases removed from V and 6 bases from J, the gap between germline ends came to 18 bases. The germline gives CDR1 SGHKS, CDR2 YYEKEE (reference sequence). The CDR3 totals 15 residues. CDR3 bases: TGTGCCAGCAGTATTTCCGGGGGGCAAAGTCAGCCCCAGCATTTT. It yields the protein CASSISGGQSQPQHF.

The chain recombines TRBV5-1 with TRBJ2-6; D may be TRBD1 (5 bases). The germline V and J ends were trimmed by 5 bases and 0 bases, with 12 bases remaining between them. The CDR3 contains 16 residues. Per germline, CDR1 SGHRS and CDR2 YFSETQ. As DNA, the CDR3 is TGCGCCAGCAGGCAAGGGGCTAACTCTGGGGCCAACGTCCTGACTTTC. This sequence encodes CASRQGANSGANVLTF.